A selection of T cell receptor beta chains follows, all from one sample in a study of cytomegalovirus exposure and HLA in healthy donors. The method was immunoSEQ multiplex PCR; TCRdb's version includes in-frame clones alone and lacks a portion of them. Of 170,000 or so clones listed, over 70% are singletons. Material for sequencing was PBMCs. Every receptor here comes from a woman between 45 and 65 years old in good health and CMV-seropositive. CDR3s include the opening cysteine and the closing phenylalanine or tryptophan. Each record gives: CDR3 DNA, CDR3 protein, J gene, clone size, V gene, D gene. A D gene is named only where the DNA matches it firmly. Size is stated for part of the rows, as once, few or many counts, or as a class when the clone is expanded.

TGCGCCAGCAGCCGGGGGGACAGGAGAGGCCAAGAGACCCAGTACTTC	CASSRGDRRGQETQYF	TRBJ2-5	few	TRBV4-3	TRBD1
TGTGCCCGTGGACAGGGGTGGGACGAGCAGTACTTC	CARGQGWDEQYF	TRBJ2-7	once	TRBV30	TRBD1
TGTGCCAGCAGCTCAACAGGGGACCCTTCCTACGAGCAGTACTTC	CASSSTGDPSYEQYF	TRBJ2-7	-	TRBV7-8	TRBD1
TGTGCCAGCAGTGAAAGTAGGGAAACAGGGCGAACTTTCTTT	CASSESRETGRTFF	TRBJ1-1	-	TRBV2	-
TGTGCCAGCAGCGTAGGCTGGGGCGGGGCCAACCCTACCTCTTACGAGCAGTACTTC	CASSVGWGGANPTSYEQYF	TRBJ2-7	-	TRBV9	-
TGTGCCAGCTCCCCAAACGGGGAGGACACTGAAGCTTTCTTT	CASSPNGEDTEAFF	TRBJ1-1	-	TRBV18	-
TGCAGCGTTTTCGGGACAGGGAACAGTGAAGCTTTCTTT	CSVFGTGNSEAFF	TRBJ1-1	-	TRBV29-1	TRBD1
TGTGCCAGCAGCGCCTCGACAGGGCCTCTAGCGGGGCAGTTCTTC	CASSASTGPLAGQFF	TRBJ2-1	-	TRBV9	-
TGTGCCAGCTCGAGACAGGGGGACGGGGCAGATACGCAGTATTTT	CASSRQGDGADTQYF	TRBJ2-3	-	TRBV6-5	TRBD1
TGTGCCAGCAGCCAAACGACAGGGGCCAACTATGGCTACACCTTC	CASSQTTGANYGYTF	TRBJ1-2	once	TRBV7-9	TRBD1
TGTGCCAGTACAGTGTACCTGGCCTACGAGCAGTACTTC	CASTVYLAYEQYF	TRBJ2-7	few	TRBV2	-
TGCGCCAGCCGAGGGGCTAGCGGGGGGTCCTCTCCGCAGTATTTT	CASRGASGGSSPQYF	TRBJ2-3	-	TRBV5-1	TRBD2
TGTGCCAGCAGCCCGCACAGTCTCCAAGAGACCCAGTACTTC	CASSPHSLQETQYF	TRBJ2-5	-	TRBV7-2	-
TGCAGCGTTGCTTTGACAGGGTCCTCAGAGACCCAGTACTTC	CSVALTGSSETQYF	TRBJ2-5	-	TRBV29-1	TRBD1
TGTGCCAGCACAGGGAACCCCTACGAGCAGTACTTC	CASTGNPYEQYF	TRBJ2-7	-	TRBV28	-
TGTGCCACCCGCGGGATTTTGAGGGGCTACACCTTC	CATRGILRGYTF	TRBJ1-2	-	TRBV28	-
TGTGCCAGCAGCCAAGGACAGGGGAGGACTGAAGCTTTCTTT	CASSQGQGRTEAFF	TRBJ1-1	-	TRBV7-9	TRBD1
TGTGCCAGCAGCTCACCGACAGGGGGACGTGGCTACACCTTC	CASSSPTGGRGYTF	TRBJ1-2	few	TRBV5-4	TRBD1
TGTGCCTGGGGGGGGGAGTCGAGCGGGAGGAGGACTGAGCAGTTCTTC	CAWGGESSGRRTEQFF	TRBJ2-1	-	TRBV30	TRBD2
TGTGCCAGCAGTCGGACTAGGGGTGATGAGCAGTTCTTC	CASSRTRGDEQFF	TRBJ2-1	-	TRBV2	TRBD2
TGTGCCAGCAGTCCCTTCCCCGGGACAGGGGTGTACGAGCAGTACTTC	CASSPFPGTGVYEQYF	TRBJ2-7	once	TRBV6-6	TRBD1
TGTGCCAGCAGTGTTTCCGGGACTAGCGGGATCCTCGGCTCCTACAATGAGCAGTTCTTC	CASSVSGTSGILGSYNEQFF	TRBJ2-1	few	TRBV28	TRBD2
TGTGCCAGCAGCCTAGGAAGTACGCAGTATTTT	CASSLGSTQYF	TRBJ2-3	-	TRBV7-3	-
TGTGCCAGCAGTTACTCGGGGGGGCCCACCGGGGAGCTGTTTTTT	CASSYSGGPTGELFF	TRBJ2-2	-	TRBV6-6	-
TGTGCCAGCAGAAAGCAGGGGGAAGACTATGGCTACACCTTC	CASRKQGEDYGYTF	TRBJ1-2	-	TRBV6-1	TRBD1
TGTGCCATTGGACAGGCCTATCCTAACGAGCAGTACTTC	CAIGQAYPNEQYF	TRBJ2-7	-	TRBV10-3	TRBD1
TGTGCCAGCAGCTATGGACAGGCGGGGACCGGGGAGCTGTTTTTT	CASSYGQAGTGELFF	TRBJ2-2	-	TRBV5-6	-
TGTGCCAGTACTACCTCGCCGGGGACAGGGAGATCTGGCTACACCTTC	CASTTSPGTGRSGYTF	TRBJ1-2	-	TRBV19	TRBD1
TGCGCCAGCTCCCTCGGGAGGGACTCCCCGCAGTTCTTC	CASSLGRDSPQFF	TRBJ2-1	-	TRBV5-1	TRBD2
TGTGCCAGCAGCTTAGCCGGCGGGGGGCTCCATGAGCAGTTCTTC	CASSLAGGGLHEQFF	TRBJ2-1	few	TRBV7-9	TRBD2
TGTGCCAGCAGCCCCTCGCGGGGTTCTGGGGCCAACGGCCTGACTTTC	CASSPSRGSGANGLTF	TRBJ2-6	-	TRBV7-2	-
TGTGCCAGCAGCTTAGGAGGGGGATACCAGCCCCAGCATTTT	CASSLGGGYQPQHF	TRBJ1-5	-	TRBV7-6	-
TGTGCCAGTAGTATAGGGCCAGGCTCCTACAATGAGCAGTTCTTC	CASSIGPGSYNEQFF	TRBJ2-1	-	TRBV19	-
TGTGCCAGCAGCTACCAGCCGAACAGGGGGAACACTGAAGCTTTCTTT	CASSYQPNRGNTEAFF	TRBJ1-1	once	TRBV7-9	TRBD1
TGTTCCCTAGCGGGAGGGATTACAGATACGCAGTATTTT	CSLAGGITDTQYF	TRBJ2-3	-	TRBV30	TRBD2
TGTGCCAGCAGCCAGGACAGAGCCGAAGCTTTCTTT	CASSQDRAEAFF	TRBJ1-1	-	TRBV7-2	-
TGTGCCTGGGCGCCCGCGAAGTGGCAGGCCCGAAGGCCCCAGCATTTT	CAWAPAKWQARRPQHF	TRBJ1-5	-	TRBV30	-
TGCGCCAGCAGCTCCGGACAGGGCTACGAGCAGTACTTC	CASSSGQGYEQYF	TRBJ2-7	-	TRBV5-1	TRBD1
TGCGCCAGCAGCCGAACTAGCATCACGTGGTCATTGAGCAATGAGCAGTTCTTC	CASSRTSITWSLSNEQFF	TRBJ2-1	-	TRBV5-1	-
TGTGCCAGCAGCCTGGACAGACAGAGCACTGAAGCTTTCTTT	CASSLDRQSTEAFF	TRBJ1-1	-	TRBV2	-
TGTGCCAGCAGCTTAGGATTGCGGTTTAATTCACCCCTCCACTTT	CASSLGLRFNSPLHF	TRBJ1-6	-	TRBV7-2	-
TGTGCCAGCAGCTTAGACGGGACTAGCGGGGGTTCCGAGCAGTACTTC	CASSLDGTSGGSEQYF	TRBJ2-7	-	TRBV11-3	TRBD2
TGTGCCAGCAGCTTACAGAACACCGGGGAGCTGTTTTTT	CASSLQNTGELFF	TRBJ2-2	-	TRBV11-1	-
TGTGCCATCAGTGGAGAGGATCCGGGACTAGCGGGGGTGGAGACCCAGTACTTC	CAISGEDPGLAGVETQYF	TRBJ2-5	-	TRBV10-3	TRBD2
TGTGCCAGTAGTCAGGGGCCTGGGACTGAAGCTTTCTTT	CASSQGPGTEAFF	TRBJ1-1	-	TRBV19	-
TGTGCCAGCAGCTTACCGGGGGGTGGAGGTGAGCAGTTCTTC	CASSLPGGGGEQFF	TRBJ2-1	-	TRBV11-3	TRBD2
TGTGCCAGCAGTGGGCTAGCGGGAGGGGGAGAGACCCAGTACTTC	CASSGLAGGGETQYF	TRBJ2-5	-	TRBV2	TRBD2
TGCGCCAGCAGTGACGGGACAGCCTATGACGAGCAGTACTTC	CASSDGTAYDEQYF	TRBJ2-7	-	TRBV10-1	TRBD1
TGTGCCAGCAGCGTAGATGGGGCTCCCAATCAGCCCCAGCATTTT	CASSVDGAPNQPQHF	TRBJ1-5	-	TRBV9	-
TGCGCCAGCAGCCCAGGACTAGCGGGGGCCGTCGAAGATACGCAGTATTTT	CASSPGLAGAVEDTQYF	TRBJ2-3	-	TRBV4-3	TRBD2
TGTGCCAGCAGCTTGGGGGGGGCTCTTGTCCCCTACGAGCAGTACTTC	CASSLGGALVPYEQYF	TRBJ2-7	-	TRBV7-2	-
TGTGCCAGCAGTGAAGGAACAGGGGGTTGGGAGACCCAGTACTTC	CASSEGTGGWETQYF	TRBJ2-5	-	TRBV2	TRBD1
TGTGCCAGCTCCCCGGGTTTTTGGGAGCAGTACTTC	CASSPGFWEQYF	TRBJ2-7	-	TRBV11-2	-
TGTGCCAGCTCACCAGATTCAGGGATTCAAGAGACCCAGTACTTC	CASSPDSGIQETQYF	TRBJ2-5	-	TRBV18	-
TGCGCCAGCAGCTCAGGGACAGTCTCCTACGAGCAGTACTTC	CASSSGTVSYEQYF	TRBJ2-7	once	TRBV5-1	TRBD1
TGTGCCAGCAGTTATTACAGGGCGAACACTGAAGCTTTCTTT	CASSYYRANTEAFF	TRBJ1-1	-	TRBV6-5	-
TGTGCCAGCAGGCTACAGGGTGAACCTAATGAAAAACTGTTTTTT	CASRLQGEPNEKLFF	TRBJ1-4	-	TRBV7-2	-